The 2 T cell receptor beta chains below come from one sample, sequenced in a study of OX40 agonist ivuxolimab in advanced cancers. Data came from immunoSEQ multiplex PCR; TCRdb stores just in-frame clones and leaves some out. The top ten clones hold 10% to 15% of a sample with some 21,000 clones, about two thirds of them seen once. The sequencing used CD4+ or CD8+ T cells sorted from blood, collected in a trial of the OX40 agonist ivuxolimab. These receptors all come from an adult with an advanced solid tumor such as melanoma, head and neck, liver or kidney cancer.

The rearrangement uses TRBV2 and TRBJ2-1; 12 positions agree with TRBD2. The CDR3 sequence is 14 residues long. CDR1 and CDR2 (germline): SNHLY, FYNNEI. V was pared by 6 bases and J by 7 bases, with 4 bases of the junction left unmatched. The CDR3 coding sequence is TGTGCCAGCAGAGGACTAGCGGGGTGGAATGAGCAGTTCTTC. This gives the protein CASRGLAGWNEQFF. Complete variable domain (other parts from reference TRBV2 and TRBJ2-1): EPEVTQTPSHQVTQMGQEVILRCVPISNHLYFYWYRQILGQKVEFLVSFYNNEISEKSEIFDDQFSVERPDGSNFTLKIRSTKLEDSAMYFCASRGLAGWNEQFFGPGTRLTVL.

This chain uses TRBV14 with TRBJ2-7; 7 nucleotides align to TRBD2. This CDR3 has 15 amino acids. Germline CDR1 SGHDN, CDR2 FVKESK. Losses at the gene ends were 8 bases for V and 3 bases for J; bases not matched to a gene: 13. This CDR3 reads CASVTMRWDYYEQYF. CDR3 coding DNA: TGTGCCAGCGTAACCATGCGATGGGACTACTACGAGCAGTACTTC.